This TCR beta chain was captured in a study of T cells in Graves' hyperthyroidism and ophthalmopathy. As for the study in general: Pretreatment peripheral blood was obtained at initial diagnosis.

Findings and limits, study-wide: The model foresaw ophthalmopathy a median around seven months prior to onset.

This clonotype has a count of ten or more. The antigen remains undetermined. Germline V gene lookup returns CDR1 LNHNV and CDR2 YYDKDF (reference sequence). The J segment lost 1 base and the V segment lost 5 bases, leaving 3 bases of the junction unmatched. The CDR3 is 16 amino acids. Ophthalmopathy patients all had a Clinical Activity Score of at least 3, a NOSPECS grade of at least 4 and disease under 3 months old. TCR beta CDR3 regions were amplified from RNA transcripts. During a first-round RT-PCR of the TCR CDR3, the HTBI primer set was used. MiXCR, applied by TCRdb to the multiplex PCR reads, yields one record per CDR3 protein. The sample has 200,000 to 300,000 distinct CDR3 sequences, around 25% seen once.

The sequence derives from a woman aged 35 to 49 with Graves' ophthalmopathy. V gene TRBV15 combines with J gene TRBJ2-6; the match to TRBD1 covers 9 bases. The sequencing input was blood. In DNA, the CDR3 is TGTGCCACCAGCCTGGACAGGGGTTCTGGGGCCAACGTCCTGACTTTC. Its translation: CATSLDRGSGANVLTF. The full variable domain, in which reference TRBV15 and TRBJ2-6 provide the parts outside the CDR3, is DAMVIQNPRYQVTQFGKPVTLSCSQTLNHNVMYWYQQKSSQAPKLLFHYYDKDFNNEADTPDNFQSRRPNTSFCFLDIRSPGLGDTAMYLCATSLDRGSGANVLTFGAGSRLTVL.